Below are 17 T cell receptor beta chains sequenced from a single sample in a study of PD-1 blockade in classical Hodgkin lymphoma. Every one of the patients relapsed after autologous stem cell transplantation (brentuximab vedotin exposure was variable). The method was immunoSEQ multiplex PCR; TCRdb's version includes in-frame clones alone and lacks a portion of them. The data contain approximately 26,000 clones, 69% of them singletons. The sequencing here drew on peripheral blood mononuclear cells (PBMCs), taken at baseline. Every receptor here comes from a human donor with classical Hodgkin lymphoma.

This clone was found once. The CDR3 region has the DNA TGTGCCAGTAGTATAACCTGGAGTTTGAACACTGAAGCTTTCTTT. Its protein is CASSITWSLNTEAFF. This sequence joins TRBV19 and TRBJ1-1; D not certain. The CDR3 is made up of 15 amino acids. CDR1 is LNHDA, CDR2 SQIVND, per germline (reference sequence). V was clipped by 2 bases and J by 0 bases, with 10 bases between them.

The rearrangement uses TRBV4-2 and TRBJ2-3; maybe TRBD1 (6 bases). Germline assignment: CDR1 LGHNA and CDR2 YNFKEQ. V lost 3 bases and J lost 0, with 16 bases in between. The CDR3 runs 17 residues. The CDR3 region is CASSQWTETSSTDTQYF. Here the CDR3 DNA reads TGTGCCAGCAGCCAGTGGACAGAGACGTCCAGCACAGATACGCAGTATTTT.

The chain links TRBV6-1 to TRBJ2-2; D unresolved. Deletions cut 1 base from V and 0 bases from J, with 6 bases between. Germline loops: CDR1 MNHNS, CDR2 SASEGT. This CDR3 region has 15 residues. This CDR3 is CASSEVPANTGELFF. The CDR3 bases are TGTGCCAGCAGTGAAGTTCCCGCGAACACCGGGGAGCTGTTTTTT.

The chain couples TRBV10-3 to TRBJ1-1; perhaps TRBD1 as D (5 bases). In germline, CDR1 is ENHRY, CDR2 SYGVKD. The V and J ends lost 2 bases and 8 bases respectively, with 18 bases between them. The CDR3 has 15 residues. The CDR3 spells CAISEGAGRGTEAFF. The CDR3 nucleotides read TGTGCCATCAGTGAGGGAGCAGGGAGAGGTACCGAAGCTTTCTTT.

The chain recombines TRBV9 with TRBJ2-2, with D perhaps matching TRBD1 (5 bases). V shed 6 bases and J shed 5 bases, with 11 bases lying between them. Germline V lookup: CDR1 SGDLS, CDR2 YYNGEE. The CDR3 loop spans 13 amino acids. The CDR3 protein is CASKQGGTGELFF. The CDR3 DNA sequence: TGTGCCAGCAAGCAGGGTGGGACCGGGGAGCTGTTTTTT. Looking up the rest from reference TRBV9 and TRBJ2-2 gives the full variable domain: DSGVTQTPKHLITATGQRVTLRCSPRSGDLSVYWYQQSLDQGLQFLIQYYNGEERAKGNILERFSAQQFPDLHSELNLSSLELGDSALYFCASKQGGTGELFFGEGSRLTVL.

This chain links TRBV19 with TRBJ1-5; 7 bases align to TRBD1. V shed 0 bases and J 7 bases; nucleotides not matched to a gene: 12. CDR3 size: 17 residues. Looked up from germline, CDR1 is LNHDA and CDR2 is SQIVND (reference sequence). The CDR3, as DNA: TGTGCCAGTAGTATAGATCCACGCCAGGGGGAAAGACAGCCCCAGCATTTT. Amino acid sequence: CASSIDPRQGERQPQHF.

V usage is TRBV13 and J usage is TRBJ2-7, with 12 bases that match TRBD2. The length of the CDR3 is 15 residues. The V gene end was trimmed by 5 bases and the J gene end by 7 bases; junction bases not matched to a gene: 9. The germline V gene has CDR1 PRHDT and CDR2 FYEKMQ (reference sequence). CDR3 nucleotides: TGTGCCAGCAGCCGTCCAACTAGCGGGGGGAGGGAGCAGTACTTC. Translating it yields CASSRPTSGGREQYF.

The rearrangement links TRBV5-6 to TRBJ1-2; 7 nucleotides line up with TRBD1. V trimming: 4 bases; J trimming: 4 bases; junction bases outside the gene matches: 10. This CDR3 contains 15 residues. The germline gives CDR1 SGHDT, CDR2 YYEEEE. The DNA of the CDR3 is TGTGCCAGCAGCACCGTAGGGGGCCGTGGCTATGGCTACACCTTC. Translating gives CASSTVGGRGYGYTF.

This clone turned up a few times. The chain employs TRBV9 and TRBJ2-2; D is possibly TRBD1 (6 bases). CDR1 SGDLS and CDR2 YYNGEE come from the germline V gene. The CDR3 contains 15 residues. Trimming pared 4 bases from V and 2 bases from J, leaving 12 bases between. The CDR3 here is CASSTQQGNTGELFF. For the CDR3, the DNA is TGTGCCAGCAGCACGCAACAGGGAAACACCGGGGAGCTGTTTTTT.

This clone was picked up a small number of times. V is TRBV4-3 and J is TRBJ1-1; D uncertain. The germline V and J ends were trimmed by 4 bases and 1 base, with 13 bases remaining between them. There are 15 residues in the CDR3. Germline V CDR1 and CDR2: LGHNA, YSLEER. CDR3 in DNA: TGCGCCAGCAGCCCAAGGATAGCAGGGAACACTGAAGCTTTCTTT. Its translation is CASSPRIAGNTEAFF.

The rearrangement uses TRBV19 and TRBJ1-5, with 7 bases matching TRBD1. V was pared by 5 bases and J by 4 bases, with 2 bases of the junction left unmatched. Germline lookup yields CDR1 LNHDA and CDR2 SQIVND (reference sequence). CDR3 length equals 13 residues. The CDR3 DNA is TGTGCCAGTAGTGGGACAGAGAATCAGCCCCAGCATTTT. It translates to CASSGTENQPQHF.

This clone was counted between two and nine times. This chain links TRBV30 with TRBJ1-3; 7 bases line up with TRBD1. The V and J ends lost 4 bases and 5 bases, in that order; junction bases with no gene match: 5. Germline values: CDR1 GTSNPN, CDR2 SVGIG (reference sequence). The CDR3 totals 13 residues. The CDR3 nucleotides are TGTGCCTGGAAGGGACAGCTTCGAAACACCATATATTTT. As protein: CAWKGQLRNTIYF.

This clone showed up just a few times. This rearrangement joins TRBV19 to TRBJ2-1; 8 bases are a match to TRBD2. CDR3 length: 18 residues. Germline loops: CDR1 LNHDA, CDR2 SQIVND (reference sequence). V was pared by 3 bases and J by 6 bases, with 16 bases of the junction left unmatched. The CDR3 sequence is CASSIWGLEQVGVNEQFF. The CDR3, as DNA: TGTGCCAGTAGTATTTGGGGACTAGAACAGGTAGGGGTCAATGAGCAGTTCTTC. Full variable domain (outside the CDR3, taken from reference TRBV19 and TRBJ2-1): DGGITQSPKYLFRKEGQNVTLSCEQNLNHDAMYWYRQDPGQGLRLIYYSQIVNDFQKGDIAEGYSVSREKKESFPLTVTSAQKNPTAFYLCASSIWGLEQVGVNEQFFGPGTRLTVL.

The chain employs TRBV4-3 and TRBJ2-1; D gene uncertain. The germline V and J ends were trimmed by 0 bases and 1 base, with 7 bases remaining between them. The germline V gene encodes CDR1 LGHNA and CDR2 YSLEER. This CDR3 region has 15 residues. In DNA form, the CDR3 reads TGCGCCAGCAGCCAAGAGTCGTATTCCTACAATGAGCAGTTCTTC. As protein: CASSQESYSYNEQFF.

The chain links TRBV6-1 to TRBJ2-7; 8 bases are a match to TRBD1. The CDR3 loop spans 17 amino acids. Germline V gene sequence: CDR1 MNHNS, CDR2 SASEGT. J gave up 0 bases and V 2 bases, and 9 bases lay outside the gene matches. CDR3 nucleotide sequence: TGTGCCAGCAGTGAAAGGGGGGCAGGGGGCACCTCCTACGAGCAGTACTTC. Amino acids: CASSERGAGGTSYEQYF.

The rearrangement uses TRBV19 and TRBJ1-4, with 7 bases identical to TRBD1. CDR3 length: 14 residues. Losses at the gene ends were 5 bases for V and 8 bases for J; bases not matched to a gene: 8. The germline gives CDR1 LNHDA, CDR2 SQIVND (reference sequence). The CDR3 spells CASSSRGVVEKLFF. As DNA, the CDR3 is TGTGCCAGTAGTTCCAGGGGGGTAGTGGAAAAACTGTTTTTT.

The chain joins TRBV12-5 to TRBJ2-7, with 8 bases aligning to TRBD1. This CDR3 is built from 16 residues. CDR1 and CDR2 from the germline V gene are LGHNT and FRNRAP. The V and J ends lost 1 base and 5 bases, in that order; junction bases with no gene match: 10. The CDR3 region is CASGLGGDRRKHEQYF. The CDR3 region has the DNA TGTGCTAGTGGTTTGGGTGGGGACAGGCGTAAACACGAGCAGTACTTC. The full variable domain, completed using reference TRBV12-5 and TRBJ2-7, is DARVTQTPRHKVTEMGQEVTMRCQPILGHNTVFWYRQTMMQGLELLAYFRNRAPLDDSGMPKDRFSAEMPDATLATLKIQPSEPRDSAVYFCASGLGGDRRKHEQYFGPGTRLTVT.